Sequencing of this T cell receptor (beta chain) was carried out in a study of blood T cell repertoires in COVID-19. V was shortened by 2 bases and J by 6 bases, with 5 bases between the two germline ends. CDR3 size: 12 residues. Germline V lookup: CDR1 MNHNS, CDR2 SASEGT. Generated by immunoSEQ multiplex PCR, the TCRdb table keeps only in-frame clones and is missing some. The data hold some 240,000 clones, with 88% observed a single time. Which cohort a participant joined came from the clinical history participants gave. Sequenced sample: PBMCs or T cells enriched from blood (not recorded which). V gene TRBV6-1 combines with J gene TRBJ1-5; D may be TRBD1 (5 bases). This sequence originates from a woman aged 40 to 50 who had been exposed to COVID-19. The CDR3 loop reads CASSERGQPQHF. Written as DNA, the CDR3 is TGTGCCAGCAGTGAAAGGGGTCAGCCCCAGCATTTT.